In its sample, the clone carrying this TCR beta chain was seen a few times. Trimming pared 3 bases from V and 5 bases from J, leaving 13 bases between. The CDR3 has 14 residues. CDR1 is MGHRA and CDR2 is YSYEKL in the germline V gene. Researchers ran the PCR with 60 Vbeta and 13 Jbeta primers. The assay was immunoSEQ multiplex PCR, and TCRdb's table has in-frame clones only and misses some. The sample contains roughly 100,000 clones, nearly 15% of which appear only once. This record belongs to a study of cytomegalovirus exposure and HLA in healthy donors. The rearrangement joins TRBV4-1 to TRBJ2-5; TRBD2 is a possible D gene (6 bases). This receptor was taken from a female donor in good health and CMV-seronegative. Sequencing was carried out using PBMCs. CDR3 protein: CASSHGGGSETQYF. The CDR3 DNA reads TGCGCCAGCAGCCATGGCGGAGGGAGCGAGACCCAGTACTTC.